These T cell receptor beta chains were read from a single sample in a study of cytomegalovirus exposure and HLA in healthy donors. Some clones are missing from TCRdb's copy, which holds only in-frame ones; the method was immunoSEQ multiplex PCR. The sample data list 55,000 to 70,000 clones. Sequencing was carried out using PBMCs. The receptors come from a female donor in good health and CMV-seropositive. Both conserved end residues are part of each CDR3. A D gene is named only where the DNA matches it firmly. Clone size is given for some rows only: seen once, a few or many times, or a class if the clone is expanded.

j_call: TRBJ2-5; d_call: NA; clone_size: NA; v_call: TRBV30; cdr3_aa: CAWTPEELVETQYF; cdr3_nt: TGTGCCTGGACGCCCGAGGAGCTTGTGGAGACCCAGTACTTC
j_call: TRBJ1-2; d_call: NA; clone_size: NA; v_call: TRBV27; cdr3_aa: CASSGTSPNYGYTF; cdr3_nt: TGTGCCAGCAGTGGGACAAGCCCTAACTATGGCTACACCTTC
j_call: TRBJ2-7; d_call: TRBD1; clone_size: NA; v_call: TRBV6-1; cdr3_aa: CASRDRGRLGYEQYF; cdr3_nt: TGTGCCAGCAGGGACAGGGGGCGTTTAGGCTACGAGCAGTACTTC
j_call: TRBJ1-1; d_call: NA; clone_size: NA; v_call: TRBV19; cdr3_aa: CASSSWAEAFF; cdr3_nt: TGTGCCAGTAGTTCTTGGGCTGAAGCATTCTTT
j_call: TRBJ1-4; d_call: NA; clone_size: NA; v_call: TRBV9; cdr3_aa: CASSKGPATNEKLFF; cdr3_nt: TGTGCCAGCAGTAAGGGGCCTGCAACTAATGAAAAACTGTTTTTT
j_call: TRBJ2-7; d_call: TRBD1; clone_size: medium-sized; v_call: TRBV30; cdr3_aa: CAWRDRQGESYEQYF; cdr3_nt: TGTGCCTGGAGGGACAGGCAGGGTGAGTCCTACGAGCAGTACTTC
j_call: TRBJ2-7; d_call: NA; clone_size: NA; v_call: TRBV6-6; cdr3_aa: CASSQSTDPYEQYF; cdr3_nt: TGTGCCAGCAGTCAATCAACAGATCCCTACGAGCAGTACTTC
j_call: TRBJ2-1; d_call: NA; clone_size: NA; v_call: TRBV6-5; cdr3_aa: CASSYSPSSYNEQFF; cdr3_nt: TGTGCCAGCAGTTACTCGCCTAGCTCCTACAATGAGCAGTTCTTC
j_call: TRBJ2-7; d_call: NA; clone_size: NA; v_call: TRBV6-6; cdr3_aa: CAVRGSSYEQYF; cdr3_nt: TGTGCCGTACGGGGGAGCTCCTACGAGCAGTACTTC
j_call: TRBJ1-1; d_call: NA; clone_size: NA; v_call: TRBV5-4; cdr3_aa: CASSEGVNTEAFF; cdr3_nt: TGTGCCAGCAGCGAGGGGGTGAACACTGAAGCTTTCTTT
j_call: TRBJ2-1; d_call: TRBD2; clone_size: NA; v_call: TRBV9; cdr3_aa: CASSVVASGVIKQFF; cdr3_nt: TGTGCCAGCAGCGTAGTAGCTAGCGGGGTAATCAAGCAGTTCTTC
j_call: TRBJ2-7; d_call: TRBD1; clone_size: NA; v_call: TRBV2; cdr3_aa: CASIQGGGEQYF; cdr3_nt: TGTGCCAGCATCCAAGGGGGCGGGGAGCAGTACTTC
j_call: TRBJ2-7; d_call: TRBD2; clone_size: NA; v_call: TRBV28; cdr3_aa: CASRGGTIQQQYF; cdr3_nt: TGTGCCAGCAGGGGTGGGACTATTCAACAGCAGTACTTC
j_call: TRBJ1-2; d_call: NA; clone_size: NA; v_call: TRBV19; cdr3_aa: CASSIPGGSSYGYTF; cdr3_nt: TGTGCCAGTAGTATACCCGGCGGGTCGAGCTATGGCTACACCTTC
j_call: TRBJ2-1; d_call: NA; clone_size: NA; v_call: TRBV5-1; cdr3_aa: CASSPTLVGGLDEQFF; cdr3_nt: TGCGCCAGCAGCCCTACCTTAGTGGGGGGGCTTGATGAGCAGTTCTTC
j_call: TRBJ2-6; d_call: NA; clone_size: NA; v_call: TRBV28; cdr3_aa: CASIKGDLSGANVLTF; cdr3_nt: TGTGCCAGCATCAAGGGGGACCTGTCTGGGGCCAACGTCCTGACTTTC
j_call: TRBJ1-1; d_call: NA; clone_size: NA; v_call: TRBV4-2; cdr3_aa: CASSHLWAIEGTEDFF; cdr3_nt: TGTGCCAGCAGCCACCTATGGGCTATTGAGGGCACTGAAGATTTCTTT
j_call: TRBJ1-1; d_call: TRBD1; clone_size: NA; v_call: TRBV7-9; cdr3_aa: CASSPPDREDTEAFF; cdr3_nt: TGTGCCAGCAGCCCACCGGACAGGGAAGACACTGAAGCTTTCTTT
j_call: TRBJ2-7; d_call: NA; clone_size: NA; v_call: TRBV27; cdr3_aa: CASSLGPAYEQYF; cdr3_nt: TGTGCCAGCAGTTTAGGTCCAGCCTACGAGCAGTACTTC
j_call: TRBJ1-4; d_call: TRBD1; clone_size: NA; v_call: TRBV25-1; cdr3_aa: CASSKRTGVVEKLFF; cdr3_nt: TGTGCCAGCAGTAAACGGACAGGGGTGGTTGAAAAACTGTTTTTT
j_call: TRBJ2-3; d_call: TRBD2; clone_size: NA; v_call: TRBV4-1; cdr3_aa: CASSQDRGTSGGDVDTQYF; cdr3_nt: TGCGCCAGCAGCCAAGACCGGGGCACTAGCGGGGGGGATGTGGATACGCAGTATTTT
j_call: TRBJ1-1; d_call: TRBD1; clone_size: NA; v_call: TRBV9; cdr3_aa: CASSASMVHRGTEAFF; cdr3_nt: TGTGCCAGCAGCGCTAGTATGGTGCACAGGGGGACTGAAGCTTTCTTT
j_call: TRBJ2-7; d_call: NA; clone_size: NA; v_call: TRBV7-6; cdr3_aa: CASSSGQTYEQYF; cdr3_nt: TGTGCCAGCAGCTCCGGACAGACCTACGAGCAGTACTTC
j_call: TRBJ1-5; d_call: NA; clone_size: NA; v_call: TRBV29-1; cdr3_aa: CSAGDDGRAQHF; cdr3_nt: TGCAGCGCAGGAGACGACGGGAGAGCCCAGCATTTT
j_call: TRBJ2-7; d_call: NA; clone_size: NA; v_call: TRBV30; cdr3_aa: CAWSVGSGSYEQYF; cdr3_nt: TGTGCCTGGAGTGTTGGGAGCGGATCCTACGAGCAGTACTTC
j_call: TRBJ1-1; d_call: NA; clone_size: NA; v_call: TRBV12-1; cdr3_aa: CASSPRGGAEAFF; cdr3_nt: TGTGCCAGCAGCCCCAGGGGTGGCGCTGAAGCTTTCTTT
j_call: TRBJ2-7; d_call: TRBD1; clone_size: NA; v_call: TRBV29-1; cdr3_aa: CSVAKTGSAYEQYF; cdr3_nt: TGCAGCGTTGCAAAGACAGGGTCCGCCTACGAGCAGTACTTC
j_call: TRBJ2-3; d_call: TRBD1; clone_size: NA; v_call: TRBV5-6; cdr3_aa: CASSRTQGADTQYF; cdr3_nt: TGTGCCAGCAGCAGGACCCAGGGGGCAGATACGCAGTATTTT
j_call: TRBJ2-5; d_call: TRBD2; clone_size: NA; v_call: TRBV28; cdr3_aa: CASSSWLAGYQETQYF; cdr3_nt: TGTGCCAGCAGTTCGTGGCTAGCGGGATACCAAGAGACCCAGTACTTC
j_call: TRBJ1-2; d_call: NA; clone_size: NA; v_call: TRBV6-6; cdr3_aa: CASRSGAGYGYTF; cdr3_nt: TGTGCCAGCAGATCAGGGGCGGGCTATGGCTACACCTTC
j_call: TRBJ1-1; d_call: NA; clone_size: NA; v_call: TRBV6-5; cdr3_aa: CASSYSWQGGTEAFF; cdr3_nt: TGTGCCAGCAGTTACTCGTGGCAGGGTGGGACTGAAGCTTTCTTT
j_call: TRBJ2-7; d_call: NA; clone_size: NA; v_call: TRBV4-2; cdr3_aa: CASSQDIGDTGTYEQYF; cdr3_nt: TGTGCCAGCAGCCAAGATATAGGGGACACGGGAACCTACGAGCAGTACTTC
j_call: TRBJ1-5; d_call: TRBD1; clone_size: NA; v_call: TRBV6-1; cdr3_aa: CASSEVRQGADNQPQHF; cdr3_nt: TGTGCCAGCAGTGAAGTCCGGCAGGGGGCGGACAATCAGCCCCAGCATTTT
j_call: TRBJ1-6; d_call: TRBD1; clone_size: NA; v_call: TRBV4-1; cdr3_aa: CASSQAGQASPLHF; cdr3_nt: TGCGCCAGCAGCCAAGCGGGACAGGCGTCACCCCTCCACTTT
j_call: TRBJ2-7; d_call: NA; clone_size: NA; v_call: TRBV11-2; cdr3_aa: CASSLDPGADEQYF; cdr3_nt: TGTGCCAGCAGCTTAGATCCAGGGGCGGACGAGCAGTACTTC
j_call: TRBJ1-3; d_call: NA; clone_size: NA; v_call: TRBV5-1; cdr3_aa: CASSSNGGNTIYF; cdr3_nt: TGCGCCAGCAGCTCTAACGGGGGAAACACCATATATTTT
j_call: TRBJ1-2; d_call: TRBD1; clone_size: NA; v_call: TRBV7-9; cdr3_aa: CASSLRQGDGYTF; cdr3_nt: TGTGCCAGCAGCTTACGACAGGGAGATGGCTACACCTTC
j_call: TRBJ2-7; d_call: TRBD1; clone_size: NA; v_call: TRBV6-5; cdr3_aa: CASRLGQASYEQYF; cdr3_nt: TGTGCCAGCAGACTGGGACAGGCATCCTACGAGCAGTACTTC
j_call: TRBJ1-4; d_call: TRBD1; clone_size: NA; v_call: TRBV5-1; cdr3_aa: CASSPPGTGAEKLFF; cdr3_nt: TGCGCCAGCAGCCCACCCGGAACAGGGGCTGAAAAACTGTTTTTT
j_call: TRBJ2-5; d_call: NA; clone_size: NA; v_call: TRBV7-3; cdr3_aa: CASSLQEEETQYF; cdr3_nt: TGTGCCAGCAGCCTACAGGAAGAAGAGACCCAGTACTTC
j_call: TRBJ2-3; d_call: TRBD2; clone_size: NA; v_call: TRBV4-1; cdr3_aa: CASSQDPGLADFTDTQYF; cdr3_nt: TGCGCCAGCAGCCAAGACCCGGGACTAGCGGACTTCACAGATACGCAGTATTTT
j_call: TRBJ1-2; d_call: TRBD1; clone_size: NA; v_call: TRBV4-3; cdr3_aa: CASSQDIGGQGGYGYTF; cdr3_nt: TGCGCCAGCAGCCAAGATATTGGGGGACAGGGTGGCTATGGCTACACCTTC
j_call: TRBJ2-2; d_call: TRBD1; clone_size: NA; v_call: TRBV30; cdr3_aa: CAWNRQGNTGELFF; cdr3_nt: TGTGCCTGGAACAGACAGGGGAACACCGGGGAGCTGTTTTTT
j_call: TRBJ2-7; d_call: TRBD2; clone_size: NA; v_call: TRBV7-2; cdr3_aa: CATGASGYEQYF; cdr3_nt: TGTGCCACGGGGGCTAGCGGGTACGAGCAGTACTTC
j_call: TRBJ2-7; d_call: TRBD2; clone_size: NA; v_call: TRBV30; cdr3_aa: CAWGLAGGLGEQYF; cdr3_nt: TGTGCCTGGGGACTAGCGGGGGGCCTGGGAGAGCAGTACTTC
j_call: TRBJ1-2; d_call: TRBD1; clone_size: NA; v_call: TRBV6-5; cdr3_aa: CASRVTGEDYGYTF; cdr3_nt: TGTGCCAGCAGGGTTACAGGGGAAGACTATGGCTACACCTTC
j_call: TRBJ1-2; d_call: TRBD1; clone_size: NA; v_call: TRBV19; cdr3_aa: CASSIGSGTGNNYGYTF; cdr3_nt: TGTGCCAGTAGTATAGGTTCCGGGACAGGGAACAACTATGGCTACACCTTC
j_call: TRBJ2-7; d_call: TRBD2; clone_size: NA; v_call: TRBV5-6; cdr3_aa: CASSLPLAGGGHEQYF; cdr3_nt: TGTGCCAGCAGCTTGCCGCTAGCGGGAGGGGGCCACGAGCAGTACTTC
j_call: TRBJ1-2; d_call: TRBD1; clone_size: NA; v_call: TRBV18; cdr3_aa: CASSMTGRNGYTF; cdr3_nt: TGTGCCAGCTCAATGACAGGGAGGAATGGCTACACCTTC
j_call: TRBJ2-7; d_call: TRBD2; clone_size: NA; v_call: TRBV28; cdr3_aa: CASSGVGAGGNEQYF; cdr3_nt: TGTGCCAGCAGTGGGGTAGGAGCGGGAGGGAACGAGCAGTACTTC
j_call: TRBJ2-7; d_call: NA; clone_size: NA; v_call: TRBV30; cdr3_aa: CAWRRYPSAYEQYF; cdr3_nt: TGTGCCTGGCGAAGATACCCGAGCGCCTACGAGCAGTACTTC
j_call: TRBJ2-2; d_call: TRBD1; clone_size: NA; v_call: TRBV10-3; cdr3_aa: CAISGTGNTGELFF; cdr3_nt: TGTGCCATCAGTGGGACAGGTAACACCGGGGAGCTGTTTTTT
j_call: TRBJ2-7; d_call: NA; clone_size: NA; v_call: TRBV29-1; cdr3_aa: CSVEFGAYEQYF; cdr3_nt: TGCAGCGTTGAATTCGGGGCCTACGAGCAGTACTTC
j_call: TRBJ2-1; d_call: NA; clone_size: NA; v_call: TRBV7-7; cdr3_aa: CASSLGSGGEQFF; cdr3_nt: TGTGCCAGCAGCCTTGGGTCTGGCGGTGAGCAGTTCTTC
j_call: TRBJ1-2; d_call: TRBD1; clone_size: NA; v_call: TRBV6-1; cdr3_aa: CASRRGAGGDYGYTF; cdr3_nt: TGTGCCAGCAGGCGGGGGGCAGGGGGAGACTATGGCTACACCTTC
j_call: TRBJ2-3; d_call: NA; clone_size: NA; v_call: TRBV6-6; cdr3_aa: CASSHTTDTQYF; cdr3_nt: TGTGCCAGCAGTCATACAACAGATACGCAGTATTTT
j_call: TRBJ2-5; d_call: TRBD2; clone_size: NA; v_call: TRBV7-8; cdr3_aa: CASRLAGNQETQYF; cdr3_nt: TGTGCCAGCAGACTAGCGGGGAACCAAGAGACCCAGTACTTC
j_call: TRBJ1-4; d_call: NA; clone_size: NA; v_call: TRBV12-1; cdr3_aa: CASSFGGGGEKLFF; cdr3_nt: TGTGCCAGCAGCTTTGGAGGGGGGGGAGAAAAACTGTTTTTT
j_call: TRBJ1-2; d_call: TRBD1; clone_size: NA; v_call: TRBV28; cdr3_aa: CASSLGSAGGAGGYTF; cdr3_nt: TGTGCCAGCAGTTTGGGTTCGGCAGGGGGCGCAGGGGGCTACACCTTC
j_call: TRBJ1-3; d_call: NA; clone_size: NA; v_call: TRBV4-3; cdr3_aa: CASSQGQPASGNNIYF; cdr3_nt: TGCGCCAGCAGCCAAGGACAGCCAGCCTCTGGAAACAACATATATTTT